The clone carrying this T cell receptor beta chain has more than one count but fewer than ten. No antigen is known for it. This sample is part of a study of T cell repertoires in cytomegalovirus infection. Study-wide context: TCR beta signatures that were public indicated CMV infection and matching HLA type. Study results and limitations: CMV carriers having the relevant HLA were flagged by cumulative public TCR beta family frequency. HLA-C-restricted, CMV-specific TCR beta clonotypes were dominant ex vivo.

The CDR3 is 17 amino acids. V lost 5 bases and J lost 3; bases outside the gene matches: 10. Germline loops: CDR1 MNHNY, CDR2 SVGAGI (reference sequence). TCRdb passed the reads through MiXCR, listing each CDR3 protein once. The repertoire consists of roughly 280,000 distinct CDR3 sequences, with 9.1% occurring once and the leading ten covering roughly 16%. The clonotype was recovered from a human donor in good health (CMV status not recorded). Some clones in this sample may be carry-over from other donors' samples. The chain combines TRBV6-6 with TRBJ2-6; the match to TRBD1 covers 7 bases. The source material was PBMCs. CDR3 nucleotide sequence: TGTGCCAGCAGTCTGTTGACAGGGTCTTATGGGGCCAACGTCCTGACTTTC. Its protein is CASSLLTGSYGANVLTF.